The 8 T cell receptor beta chains given below trace back to one sample, sequenced in a study of cytomegalovirus exposure and HLA in healthy donors. Primers included in the PCR were 60 Vbeta and 13 Jbeta primers. The repertoire was sequenced with immunoSEQ multiplex PCR; TCRdb's copy has only in-frame clones and lacks some. The sample yields around 180,000 clones, under 80% seen once. The sample consisted of PBMCs. These receptors were collected from a woman aged 45 to 65 in good health and CMV-seropositive.

The V gene is TRBV5-5, the J gene TRBJ2-1; 16 nucleotides line up with TRBD2. V lost 4 bases to trimming and J lost 2 bases; unmatched junction nucleotides: 9. CDR3 size: 19 residues. Germline values: CDR1 SGHKS, CDR2 YYEKEE (reference sequence). CDR3 DNA sequence: TGTGCCAGCAGCCAGGGGACTAGCGGGGGGGCTGGGACCTACAATGAGCAGTTCTTC. It translates to CASSQGTSGGAGTYNEQFF.

CDR3 residues: CASSPRQVPTNEKLFF. For the CDR3, the DNA is TGTGCCAGCAGTCCTCGACAGGTTCCAACTAATGAAAAACTGTTTTTT. The rearrangement joins TRBV6-6 to TRBJ1-4; a weak D match, TRBD1 (6 bases). In germline, CDR1 is MNHNY, CDR2 SVGAGI (reference sequence). V was pared by 5 bases and J by 0 bases, with 13 bases between. The CDR3 is 16 amino acids.

This clone was observed a few times. The gene calls are TRBV30 and TRBJ1-2; 7 nucleotides align to TRBD1. CDR1 is GTSNPN, CDR2 SVGIG, per germline (reference sequence). The V gene end was trimmed by 4 bases and the J gene end by 4 bases; junction bases not matched to a gene: 9. The CDR3 loop spans 14 amino acids. This chain's CDR3 is CAWKGGRGIYGYTF. In DNA, the CDR3 is TGTGCCTGGAAAGGGGGCCGTGGAATCTATGGCTACACCTTC.

This chain uses TRBV19 with TRBJ1-5; the D is unclear. The CDR3 is 13 amino acids. The germline CDR1 and CDR2 sequences are LNHDA and SQIVND (reference sequence). V dropped 7 bases and J dropped 6 bases, with 13 bases sitting between them. The CDR3: CASNRGMSQPQHF. The CDR3 nucleotides are TGTGCCAGTAACCGAGGGATGAGTCAGCCCCAGCATTTT.

V gene TRBV27 combines with J gene TRBJ1-1, with 10 bases identical to TRBD1. The CDR3 is 15 amino acids. Trimming cost V 2 bases and J 5 bases; bases outside gene matches: 5. Germline V gene data show CDR1 as MNHEY and CDR2 as SMNVEV (reference sequence). DNA of the CDR3: TGTGCCAGCAGTTTAGACAGGGGGCCTTGGACTGAAGCTTTCTTT. This codes for CASSLDRGPWTEAFF.

V gene TRBV19 combines with J gene TRBJ2-3; 11 positions agree with TRBD2. Per germline, CDR1 LNHDA and CDR2 SQIVND (reference sequence). CDR3 length equals 15 residues. V lost 6 bases to trimming and J lost 2 bases; unmatched junction nucleotides: 4. The CDR3 region has the DNA TGTGCCAGTAGAACTAGCGGGGGAAACACAGATACGCAGTATTTT. It yields the protein CASRTSGGNTDTQYF. Complete variable domain (other parts from reference TRBV19 and TRBJ2-3): DGGITQSPKYLFRKEGQNVTLSCEQNLNHDAMYWYRQDPGQGLRLIYYSQIVNDFQKGDIAEGYSVSREKKESFPLTVTSAQKNPTAFYLCASRTSGGNTDTQYFGPGTRLTVL.

CDR3 bases: TGTGCCAGCAGTTTACTAGCGGGGGCCGAGAATGAGCAGTTCTTC. The encoded protein is CASSLLAGAENEQFF. The chain joins TRBV25-1 to TRBJ2-1; 11 bases match TRBD2. Germline trimming cut 5 bases from V and 7 bases from J; bases unmatched to any gene: 7. The CDR3 is made up of 15 amino acids. CDR1 and CDR2 from the germline V gene are MGHDK and SYGVNS.

This rearrangement joins TRBV7-9 to TRBJ2-5; D is possibly TRBD1 (6 bases). CDR3 length equals 16 residues. V was trimmed by 0 bases and J by 5 bases, leaving 16 bases between them. CDR1 is SEHNR, CDR2 FQNEAQ, per germline (reference sequence). CDR3 nucleotides: TGTGCCAGCAGCTTAGCGGCGGTGACTACAGGGGAGACCCAGTACTTC. As protein: CASSLAAVTTGETQYF. The full variable domain, completed using reference TRBV7-9 and TRBJ2-5, is DTGVSQNPRHKITKRGQNVTFRCDPISEHNRLYWYRQTLGQGPEFLTYFQNEAQLEKSRLLSDRFSAERPKGSFSTLEIQRTEQGDSAMYLCASSLAAVTTGETQYFGPGTRLLVL.